The clone carrying this TCR beta chain showed up just once. Its antigen remains unknown. The treatment is: approximately 18 received Ad26.COV2.S at low or high dose, single or two shots; about five received placebo; per-sample allocation not given. After the first vaccine or placebo injection, samples were drawn on day 63. Participants' vaccine, an Ad26 vector, delivered Wuhan-strain SARS-CoV-2 spike. Clones were sequenced by immunoSEQ multiplex PCR, and TCRdb holds only the in-frame ones, with some missing. The data show a few hundred thousand clones, approximately 87% seen once. This sample is drawn from a study of Ad26.COV2.S vaccination and SARS-CoV-2 variants. Overall study results and limits: From the TCR breadth and depth analyses, total T cell responses may have been underestimated.

CDR3 length: 15 residues. Germline V gene data show CDR1 as MNHEY and CDR2 as SVGAGI. The junction had 9 bases not matched to a gene; V was cut back by 6 bases and J by 9 bases. The receptor's source is a person between 18 and 59 years old who received the Ad26.COV2.S COVID-19 vaccine or a placebo. The sample was peripheral blood, taken in a trial of Ad26.COV2.S vaccine versus placebo. The chain joins TRBV6-5 to TRBJ2-1, with 12 positions matching TRBD1. The CDR3 is CASSETGTGGSEQFF. The CDR3 bases are TGTGCCAGCAGCGAGACCGGGACAGGGGGCAGTGAGCAGTTCTTC.